The sequence of this TCR beta chain was determined in a study of T cell repertoires in cytomegalovirus infection. TCRdb fed the reads into MiXCR, producing one record per CDR3 protein. The table has tens of thousands of distinct CDR3 sequences, around 20% seen once. With regard to this clonotype: Its antigen is unknown.

V was shortened by 3 bases and J by 1 base, with 6 bases between the two germline ends. Per germline, CDR1 LNHDA and CDR2 SQIVND (reference sequence). The CDR3 runs 13 residues. This sample comprised CD8+ T cells from cultured PBMCs, obtained from culture after CMV antigen stimulation. The rearrangement links TRBV19 to TRBJ1-1; no clear D gene. This clonotype originated in a human donor in good health (CMV status not recorded). Some clones in this sample may be carry-over from other donors' samples. CDR3 in DNA: TGTGCCAGTAGTATTTCAGGGAACACTGAAGCTTTCTTT. Its protein product is CASSISGNTEAFF.